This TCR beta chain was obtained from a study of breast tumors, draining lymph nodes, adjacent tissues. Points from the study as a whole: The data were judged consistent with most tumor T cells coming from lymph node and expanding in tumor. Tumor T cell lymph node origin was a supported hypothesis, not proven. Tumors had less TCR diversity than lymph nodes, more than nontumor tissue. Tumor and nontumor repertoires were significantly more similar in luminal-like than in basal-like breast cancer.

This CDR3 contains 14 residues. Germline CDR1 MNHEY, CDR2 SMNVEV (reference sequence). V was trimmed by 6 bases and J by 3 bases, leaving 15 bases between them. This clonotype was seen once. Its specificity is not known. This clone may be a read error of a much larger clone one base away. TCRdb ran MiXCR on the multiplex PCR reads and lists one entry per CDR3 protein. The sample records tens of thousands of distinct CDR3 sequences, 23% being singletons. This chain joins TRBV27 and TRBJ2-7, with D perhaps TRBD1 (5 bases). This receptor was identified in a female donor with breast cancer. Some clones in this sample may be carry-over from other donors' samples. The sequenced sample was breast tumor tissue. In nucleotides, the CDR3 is TGTGCCAGCAGGTCGACAGAGGCTCTCTACGAGCAGTACTTC. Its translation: CASRSTEALYEQYF.